This entry lists 28 T cell receptor beta chains sequenced from one sample in a study of blood T cells in healthy people across ages. A sample-barcoded 5' primer and a J-beta primer mix were used in a second PCR of about 7 to 12 cycles. TCRdb fed the 5' RACE reads into MiXCR, producing one record per CDR3 protein. The data contain about 1.5 million distinct CDR3 sequences, approximately 39% of them singletons. Sequencing was done on a sample of blood. The receptors shown here come from a woman aged 18-29 years in good health.

This chain connects TRBV12-5 to TRBJ2-3; D unresolved. The CDR3 is 15 amino acids. Trimming took 2 bases from V and 0 from J, leaving 9 bases between them. Looked up from germline, CDR1 is LGHNT and CDR2 is FRNRAP. The CDR3 DNA reads TGTGCTAGTGGTTTGCGGGTCCGGAGCACAGATACGCAGTATTTT. This encodes CASGLRVRSTDTQYF.

This clonotype is a singleton in its sample. A read error may account for a junction end that differs from germline. The chain combines TRBV12-3 or TRBV12-4 with TRBJ2-7; a possible D gene is TRBD1 (5 bases). The CDR3 is made up of 15 amino acids. DNA of the CDR3: TGTGCCGGCAGTTTAGGAGACAGATTTTCCTACGAGCAGTACTTC. As protein: CAGSLGDRFSYEQYF.

This clonotype showed up just a few times. J is TRBJ2-5 and V is TRBV5-1, with D possibly matching TRBD2 (5 bases). Germline V gene sequence: CDR1 SGHRS, CDR2 YFSETQ. CDR3 size: 14 residues. Deletions cut 0 bases from V and 7 bases from J, with 13 bases between. CDR3 region: CASSLGRERGTQYF. Here the CDR3 DNA reads TGCGCCAGCAGCTTGGGACGGGAAAGAGGGACCCAGTACTTC. Full variable domain (outside the CDR3, taken from reference TRBV5-1 and TRBJ2-5): KAGVTQTPRYLIKTRGQQVTLSCSPISGHRSVSWYQQTPGQGLQFLFEYFSETQRNKGNFPGRFSGRQFSNSRSEMNVSTLELGDSALYLCASSLGRERGTQYFGPGTRLLVL.

As to this clonotype: One end of the junction fails to match germline, which may point to a read error. V gene TRBV4-3 combines with J gene TRBJ1-2; perhaps TRBD1 as D (6 bases). CDR1 and CDR2 from the germline V gene are LGHNA and YSLEER. The CDR3 totals 16 residues. CDR3 sequence: CAGSPDPGVGNYGYTF. CDR3 nucleotide sequence: TGCGCCGGCAGCCCCGACCCAGGGGTGGGTAACTATGGCTACACCTTC.

The V gene is TRBV6-5, the J gene TRBJ1-6, with D perhaps TRBD1 (5 bases). The V gene lost 11 bases and the J gene lost 8 bases, with 16 bases spanning the gap. This CDR3 has 13 amino acids. The germline CDR1 and CDR2 sequences are MNHEY and SVGAGI. Written as DNA, the CDR3 is TGTGCCGTTCCCACGATCAGGGATTCACCCCTCCACTTT. This translates into CAVPTIRDSPLHF.

This clonotype was seen more than once but under ten times. The chain has TRBV7-9 and TRBJ2-7; no clear D gene. Germline-derived CDR1 and CDR2 are SEHNR and FQNEAQ (reference sequence). This CDR3 has 15 residues. Between the trimmed V and J ends, which lost 2 bases and 3 bases, there was a span of 14 bases. The CDR3 DNA is TGTGCCAGCAGCTTATACGTGAACACCAACTACGAGCAGTACTTC. It codes for CASSLYVNTNYEQYF.

V gene TRBV5-1 combines with J gene TRBJ2-7, with 11 bases aligning to TRBD2. CDR3 length: 15 residues. From germline, CDR1 is SGHRS and CDR2 YFSETQ. Losses at the gene ends were 4 bases for V and 4 bases for J; bases not matched to a gene: 7. The CDR3 reads CASSRATSGEYEQYF. CDR3 in DNA: TGCGCCAGCAGCAGAGCGACTAGCGGGGAGTACGAGCAGTACTTC. Drawing the rest from reference TRBV5-1 and TRBJ2-7, the complete variable domain is KAGVTQTPRYLIKTRGQQVTLSCSPISGHRSVSWYQQTPGQGLQFLFEYFSETQRNKGNFPGRFSGRQFSNSRSEMNVSTLELGDSALYLCASSRATSGEYEQYFGPGTRLTVT.

This clonotype has at least ten counts. The chain uses TRBV4-1 and TRBJ1-2, with D perhaps TRBD1 (5 bases). Germline CDR1 is MGHRA and CDR2 is YSYEKL. The CDR3 is made up of 15 amino acids. Trimming stripped 0 bases from V and 5 bases from J, with 13 bases between. The CDR3, as DNA: TGCGCCAGCAGCCAAGATTTGGGGGGGTTGTATGGCTACACCTTC. Encoded protein: CASSQDLGGLYGYTF.

This clonotype has only a few counts. The chain couples TRBV7-9 to TRBJ2-5, with D possibly matching TRBD2 (5 bases). In germline, CDR1 is SEHNR, CDR2 FQNEAQ (reference sequence). The CDR3 runs to 14 residues. Trimming took 1 base from V and 5 from J, leaving 11 bases between them. The CDR3: CASSLELVAETQYF. CDR3 DNA: TGTGCCAGCAGCTTAGAGTTGGTAGCGGAGACCCAGTACTTC.

As regards this clonotype: Since a much larger clone is just one base distant, this may be a read error. The CDR3 nucleotides read TGTGCCAGCCGTAATCACAATGAGCAGTTCTTC. This codes for CASRNHNEQFF. The chain employs TRBV28 and TRBJ2-1; the D is unclear. CDR1 and CDR2 from the germline V gene are MDHEN and SYDVKM. Trimming cost V 8 bases and J 5 bases, with 7 bases left between them. This CDR3 has 11 residues.

There are a few counts of this clonotype. The rearrangement links TRBV14 to TRBJ2-6; D gene ambiguous. V shed 4 bases and J shed 2 bases, with 6 bases lying between them. Germline values: CDR1 SGHDN, CDR2 FVKESK. This CDR3 region has 14 residues. The chain's CDR3 is CASSPLTGANVLTF. The CDR3 bases are TGTGCCAGCAGCCCGTTAACTGGGGCCAACGTCCTGACTTTC.

This clonotype was counted once. CDR3 amino acids: CASRGERDSPLHF. In DNA form, the CDR3 reads TGTGCCAGCAGGGGCGAAAGGGATTCACCCCTCCACTTT. This sequence joins TRBV2 and TRBJ1-6; D unresolved. V gave up 6 bases and J gave up 8 bases, with 11 bases separating them. Germline-derived CDR1 and CDR2 are SNHLY and FYNNEI. The CDR3 has 13 amino acids.

This chain joins TRBV7-8 and TRBJ2-3, with D maybe TRBD2 (6 bases). Germline CDR1 is SGHVS and CDR2 is FQNEAQ. This CDR3 spans 15 amino acids. The V end was cut by 1 base, the J end by 3 bases, with 11 bases between. The CDR3 here is CASSLGVAATDTQYF. The DNA for the CDR3 is TGTGCCAGCAGCTTAGGGGTAGCGGCGACAGATACGCAGTATTTT.

This sequence joins TRBV20-1 and TRBJ1-2; unclear D gene. The CDR3 has 13 residues. The ends were cut back, 0 bases at V and 2 bases at J, with 7 bases in the middle. Germline V CDR1 and CDR2: DFQATT, SNEGSKA (reference sequence). CDR3 coding DNA: TGCAGTGCTAGAGAATCCAGAAACTATGGCTACACCTTC. This translates into CSARESRNYGYTF.

This chain uses TRBV10-3 with TRBJ1-5, with 7 bases that match TRBD1. The V segment lost 3 bases and the J segment 4 bases; nucleotides outside the gene matches: 9. This CDR3 is 16 amino acids long. Germline V lookup: CDR1 ENHRY, CDR2 SYGVKD. CDR3 sequence (DNA): TGTGCCATCAGTGATACACAGGGGAGGAGGAATCAGCCCCAGCATTTT. Translation: CAISDTQGRRNQPQHF.

This clonotype appeared a few times. The chain uses TRBV11-2 and TRBJ2-5, with D tentatively TRBD1 or TRBD2 (5 bases each). From germline, CDR1 is SGHAT and CDR2 FQNNGV. The CDR3 loop spans 12 amino acids. V was clipped by 1 base and J by 7 bases, with 7 bases between them. The DNA of the CDR3 is TGTGCCAGCAGCTTAGCCGGGACGACCCAGTACTTC. Its protein is CASSLAGTTQYF.

The chain recombines TRBV20-1 with TRBJ2-3, with 10 bases matching TRBD2. CDR3 length equals 15 residues. Trimming at V came to 6 bases and at J to 6 bases, leaving 12 bases not matched to a gene. CDR1 DFQATT and CDR2 SNEGSKA come from the germline V gene (reference sequence). The DNA of the CDR3 is TGCAGTGCAGCCCCACCGGGACTAGCGAGGGATACGCAGTATTTT. Amino acids: CSAAPPGLARDTQYF.

This clonotype was seen more than once but under ten times. The J gene is TRBJ2-7, the V gene TRBV20-1; D might be TRBD1 (5 bases). The CDR3 is made up of 13 amino acids. Looked up from germline, CDR1 is DFQATT and CDR2 is SNEGSKA (reference sequence). V lost 5 bases and J lost 6, with 17 bases in between. The CDR3 DNA reads TGCAGTGCTCCAGGGAATCTGTTTGCCGAGCAGTACTTC. Amino acid sequence: CSAPGNLFAEQYF.

The chain links TRBV20-1 to TRBJ2-3; 7 nucleotides agree with TRBD1. V shed 5 bases and J 1 base; nucleotides not matched to a gene: 6. The germline CDR1 and CDR2 sequences are DFQATT and SNEGSKA (reference sequence). This CDR3 has 14 amino acids. The CDR3 DNA reads as TGCAGTGCTCCACGACAGGGAGGCACAGATACGCAGTATTTT. Residues: CSAPRQGGTDTQYF.

This clonotype has just a few counts. The chain joins TRBV5-1 to TRBJ2-1, with TRBD2 matching over 9 bases. The CDR3 sequence is 16 residues long. Germline assignment: CDR1 SGHRS and CDR2 YFSETQ. V was pared by 3 bases and J by 4 bases, with 8 bases of the junction left unmatched. CDR3 sequence: CASSSTGLASYNEQFF. CDR3 nucleotide sequence: TGCGCCAGCAGCTCGACCGGACTAGCGAGTTACAATGAGCAGTTCTTC.

The chain links TRBV27 to TRBJ1-1; TRBD1 agrees at 8 bases. The J segment lost 6 bases and the V segment lost 4 bases, leaving 13 bases of the junction unmatched. Looked up from germline, CDR1 is MNHEY and CDR2 is SMNVEV (reference sequence). This CDR3 comprises 16 residues. The CDR3 DNA sequence: TGTGCCAGCAGTTCTGGGGACAGGTCCTTAAGACCTGAAGCTTTCTTT. Its translation is CASSSGDRSLRPEAFF.

The V call is TRBV7-2, the J call TRBJ2-5; TRBD2 is a possible D gene (5 bases). CDR1 SGHTA and CDR2 FQGNSA come from the germline V gene. Trimming left V 0 bases short and J 3 bases short, with 8 bases between. The CDR3 extends over 14 amino acids. In DNA, the CDR3 is TGTGCCAGCAGCTTAGCGTTTAGCGAAGAGACCCAGTACTTC. It specifies CASSLAFSEETQYF. The whole variable domain, remainder taken from reference TRBV7-2 and TRBJ2-5, is GAGVSQSPSNKVTEKGKDVELRCDPISGHTALYWYRQSLGQGLEFLIYFQGNSAPDKSGLPSDRFSAERTGGSVSTLTIQRTQQEDSAVYLCASSLAFSEETQYFGPGTRLLVL.

This clonotype showed up just a few times. The V and J genes are TRBV5-1 and TRBJ1-1; D is unclear. The germline V and J ends were trimmed by 1 base and 1 base, with 14 bases remaining between them. Germline CDR1 is SGHRS and CDR2 is YFSETQ. CDR3 length: 16 residues. CDR3 amino acids: CASSLFWGAGNTEAFF. Written as DNA, the CDR3 is TGCGCCAGCAGCTTGTTCTGGGGTGCAGGGAACACTGAAGCTTTCTTT.

This clonotype has more than one count but fewer than ten. The V gene is TRBV6-1, the J gene TRBJ1-4; 10 bases agree with TRBD1. The junction had 19 bases not matched to a gene; V was cut back by 7 bases and J by 8 bases. The CDR3 runs 18 residues. Per germline, CDR1 MNHNS and CDR2 SASEGT. The CDR3 spells CASTVKPGQGRGREKLFF. CDR3 sequence (DNA): TGTGCCAGCACTGTGAAGCCGGGACAGGGGCGCGGAAGGGAAAAACTGTTTTTT.

The CDR3 reads CASGIDNEQYF. As DNA, the CDR3 is TGTGCCAGCGGCATCGACAATGAGCAGTACTTC. This chain joins TRBV7-2 and TRBJ2-5; D is unclear. The CDR3 totals 11 residues. V lost 8 bases and J 11 bases, leaving 15 bases between the germline ends. In germline, CDR1 is SGHTA, CDR2 FQGNSA.

V is TRBV27 and J is TRBJ2-2; 9 bases are a match to TRBD2. Germline lookup yields CDR1 MNHEY and CDR2 SMNVEV (reference sequence). Unmatched junction bases numbered 1, after V lost 8 bases and J lost 3 bases. This CDR3 is built from 13 residues. CDR3 protein: CASAGGYTGELFF. CDR3 bases: TGTGCCAGCGCGGGGGGGTACACCGGGGAGCTGTTTTTT.

Only a few counts were recorded for this clonotype. The genes are TRBV4-3 and TRBJ2-5, with no clear D. Between the trimmed V and J ends, which lost 0 bases and 5 bases, there was a span of 10 bases. The CDR3 sequence is 14 residues long. Germline CDR1 LGHNA, CDR2 YSLEER. CDR3 in amino acids: CASSQDFSSETQYF. As DNA, the CDR3 is TGCGCCAGCAGCCAAGATTTTAGCTCGGAGACCCAGTACTTC.

The V call is TRBV7-2, the J call TRBJ1-5; D possibly corresponds to TRBD1 (6 bases). Trimming left V 1 base short and J 2 bases short, with 21 bases between. The germline V gene has CDR1 SGHTA and CDR2 FQGNSA. The CDR3 consists of 19 residues. CDR3 DNA sequence: TGTGCCAGCAGCTTAGGGTTGTCGTCGGGGGCCCGGGGCAATCAGCCCCAGCATTTT. Protein: CASSLGLSSGARGNQPQHF.